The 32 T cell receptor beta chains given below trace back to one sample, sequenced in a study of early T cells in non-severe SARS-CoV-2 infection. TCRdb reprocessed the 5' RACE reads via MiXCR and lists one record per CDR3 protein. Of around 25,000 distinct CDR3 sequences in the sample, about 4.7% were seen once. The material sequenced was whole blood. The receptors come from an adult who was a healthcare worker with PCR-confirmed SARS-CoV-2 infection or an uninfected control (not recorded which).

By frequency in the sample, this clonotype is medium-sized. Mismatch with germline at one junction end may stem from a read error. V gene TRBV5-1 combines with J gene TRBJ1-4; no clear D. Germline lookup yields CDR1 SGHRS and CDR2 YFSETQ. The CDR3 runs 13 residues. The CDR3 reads CASSSKPGEKLFF. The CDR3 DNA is TGTGCCAGCAGCTCGAAGCCTGGAGAAAAACTGTTTTTT.

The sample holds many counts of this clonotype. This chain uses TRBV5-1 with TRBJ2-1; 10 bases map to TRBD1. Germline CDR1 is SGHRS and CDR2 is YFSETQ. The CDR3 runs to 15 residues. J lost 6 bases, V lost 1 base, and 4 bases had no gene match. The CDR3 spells CASSLRQGAGNEQFF. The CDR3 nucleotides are TGCGCCAGCAGCTTGAGACAGGGGGCAGGCAATGAGCAGTTCTTC.

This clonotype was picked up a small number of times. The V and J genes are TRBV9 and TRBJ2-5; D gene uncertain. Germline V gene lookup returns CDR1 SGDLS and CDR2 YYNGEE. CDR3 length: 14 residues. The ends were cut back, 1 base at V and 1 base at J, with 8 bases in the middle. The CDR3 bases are TGTGCCAGCAGCGTAACCTCCAGCCAAGAGACCCAGTACTTC. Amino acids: CASSVTSSQETQYF.

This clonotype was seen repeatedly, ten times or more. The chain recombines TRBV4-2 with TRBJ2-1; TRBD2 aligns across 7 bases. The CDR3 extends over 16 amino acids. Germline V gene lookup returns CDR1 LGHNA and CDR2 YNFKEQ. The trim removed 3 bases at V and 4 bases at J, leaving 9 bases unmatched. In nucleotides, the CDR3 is TGTGCCAGCAGCCACTTTCGGGGGGAGGATTACAATGAGCAGTTCTTC. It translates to CASSHFRGEDYNEQFF.

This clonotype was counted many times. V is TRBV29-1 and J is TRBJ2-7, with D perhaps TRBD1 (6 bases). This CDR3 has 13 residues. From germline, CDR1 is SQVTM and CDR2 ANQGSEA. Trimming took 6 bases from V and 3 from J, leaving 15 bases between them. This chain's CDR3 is CSVDQTGYYEQYF. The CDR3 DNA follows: TGCAGCGTAGACCAAACAGGGTACTACGAGCAGTACTTC.

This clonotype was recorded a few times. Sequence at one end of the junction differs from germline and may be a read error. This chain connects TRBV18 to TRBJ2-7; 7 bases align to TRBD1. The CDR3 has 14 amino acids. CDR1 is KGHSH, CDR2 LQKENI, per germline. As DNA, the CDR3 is TGTGCCAGCGCACCCGGGACAGCTTCCTACGAGCAGTACTTC. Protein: CASAPGTASYEQYF.

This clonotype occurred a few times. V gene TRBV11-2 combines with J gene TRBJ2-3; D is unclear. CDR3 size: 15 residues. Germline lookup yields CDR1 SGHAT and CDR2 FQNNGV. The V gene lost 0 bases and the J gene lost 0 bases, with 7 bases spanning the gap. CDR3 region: CASSLDSTSTDTQYF. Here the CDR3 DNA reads TGTGCCAGCAGCTTAGACAGTACTAGCACAGATACGCAGTATTTT.

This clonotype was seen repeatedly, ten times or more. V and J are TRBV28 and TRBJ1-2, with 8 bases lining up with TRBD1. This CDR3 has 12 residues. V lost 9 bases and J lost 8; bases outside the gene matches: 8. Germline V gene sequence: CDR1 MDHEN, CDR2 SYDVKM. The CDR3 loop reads CASTSGGAGYTF. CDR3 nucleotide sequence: TGTGCCAGTACTTCAGGGGGCGCGGGCTACACCTTC.

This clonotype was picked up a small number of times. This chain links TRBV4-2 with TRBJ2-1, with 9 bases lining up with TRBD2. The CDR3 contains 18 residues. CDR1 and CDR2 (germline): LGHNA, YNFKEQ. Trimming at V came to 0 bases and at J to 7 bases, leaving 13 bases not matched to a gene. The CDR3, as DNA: TGTGCCAGCAGCCAAGAAGCTAGCGGGGACTTGGGCGAAAATGAGCAGTTCTTC. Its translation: CASSQEASGDLGENEQFF.

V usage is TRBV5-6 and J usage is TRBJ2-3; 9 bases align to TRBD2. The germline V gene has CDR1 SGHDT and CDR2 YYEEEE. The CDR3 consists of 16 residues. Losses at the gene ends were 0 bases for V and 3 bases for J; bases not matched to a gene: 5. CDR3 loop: CASSLAGLAGTDTQYF. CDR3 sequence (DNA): TGTGCCAGCAGCTTGGCGGGACTAGCAGGAACAGATACGCAGTATTTT.

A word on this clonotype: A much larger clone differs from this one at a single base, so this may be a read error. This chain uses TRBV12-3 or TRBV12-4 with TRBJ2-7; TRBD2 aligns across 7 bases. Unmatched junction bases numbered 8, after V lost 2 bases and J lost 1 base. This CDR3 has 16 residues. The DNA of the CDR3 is TGTGCCAGCAGTTTAAAAACAGCGGGGCGTTCCTACGAGCAGTACTTC. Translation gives CASSLKTAGRSYEQYF.

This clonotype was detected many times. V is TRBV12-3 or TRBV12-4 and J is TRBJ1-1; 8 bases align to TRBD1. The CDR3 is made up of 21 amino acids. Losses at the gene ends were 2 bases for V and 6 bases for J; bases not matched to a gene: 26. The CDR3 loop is CASSLHMRGFTGQGIYAEAFF. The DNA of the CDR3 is TGTGCCAGCAGTTTACACATGAGAGGCTTTACAGGACAGGGTATATATGCTGAAGCTTTCTTT.

The CDR3 coding sequence is TGTGCCAGCTCACCCCTTAGAGACGAGCAGTACTTC. Its protein product is CASSPLRDEQYF. The chain carries TRBV18 and TRBJ2-7; no clear D. Germline V gene sequence: CDR1 KGHSH, CDR2 LQKENI. Trimming removed 3 bases from V and 5 bases from J, with 8 bases in between. CDR3 length: 12 residues.

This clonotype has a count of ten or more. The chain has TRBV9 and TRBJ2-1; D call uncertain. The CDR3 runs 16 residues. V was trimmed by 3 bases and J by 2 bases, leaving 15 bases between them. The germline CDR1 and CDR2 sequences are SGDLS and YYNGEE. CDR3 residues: CASSASTGPAYNEQFF. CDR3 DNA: TGTGCCAGCAGCGCCTCAACCGGGCCAGCCTACAATGAGCAGTTCTTC.

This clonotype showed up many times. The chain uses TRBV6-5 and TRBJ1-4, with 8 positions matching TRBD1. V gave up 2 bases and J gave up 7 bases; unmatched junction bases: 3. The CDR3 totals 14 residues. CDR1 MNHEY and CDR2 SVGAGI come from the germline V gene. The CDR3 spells CASSYGGQAEKLFF. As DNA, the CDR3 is TGTGCCAGCAGTTACGGGGGACAGGCTGAAAAACTGTTTTTT.

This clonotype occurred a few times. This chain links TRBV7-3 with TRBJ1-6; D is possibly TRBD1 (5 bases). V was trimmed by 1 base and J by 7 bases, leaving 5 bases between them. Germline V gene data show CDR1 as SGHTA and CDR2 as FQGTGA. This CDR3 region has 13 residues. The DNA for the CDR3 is TGTGCCAGCAGCTTAAAGGGGAATTCACCCCTCCACTTT. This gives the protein CASSLKGNSPLHF.

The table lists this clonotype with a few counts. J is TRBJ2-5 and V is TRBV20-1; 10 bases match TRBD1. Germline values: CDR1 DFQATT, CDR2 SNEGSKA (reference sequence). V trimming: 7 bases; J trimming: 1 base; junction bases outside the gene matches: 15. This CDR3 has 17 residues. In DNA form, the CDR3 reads TGCAGTGGGATACGGGACAGGGGACATTTTGGCCAAGAGACCCAGTACTTC. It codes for CSGIRDRGHFGQETQYF.

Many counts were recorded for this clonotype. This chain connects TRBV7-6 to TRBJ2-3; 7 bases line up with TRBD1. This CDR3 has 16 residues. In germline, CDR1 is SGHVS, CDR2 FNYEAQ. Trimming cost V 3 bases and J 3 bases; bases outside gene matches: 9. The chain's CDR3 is CASSFTSTGQTDTQYF. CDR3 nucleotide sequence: TGTGCCAGCAGCTTTACCTCGACAGGGCAAACAGATACGCAGTATTTT.

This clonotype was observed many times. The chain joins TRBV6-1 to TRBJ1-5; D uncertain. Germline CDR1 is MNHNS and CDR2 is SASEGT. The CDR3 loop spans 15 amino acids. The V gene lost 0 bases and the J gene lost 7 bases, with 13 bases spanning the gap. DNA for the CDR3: TGTGCCAGCAGTGAAGCTGGAAGTTGGATGCAGCCCCAGCATTTT. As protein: CASSEAGSWMQPQHF.

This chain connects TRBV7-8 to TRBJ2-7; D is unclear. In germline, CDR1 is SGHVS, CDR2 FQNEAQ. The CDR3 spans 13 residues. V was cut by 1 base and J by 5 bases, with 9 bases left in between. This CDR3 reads CASSLEQGHEQYF. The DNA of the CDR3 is TGTGCCAGCAGCTTAGAGCAAGGCCACGAGCAGTACTTC.

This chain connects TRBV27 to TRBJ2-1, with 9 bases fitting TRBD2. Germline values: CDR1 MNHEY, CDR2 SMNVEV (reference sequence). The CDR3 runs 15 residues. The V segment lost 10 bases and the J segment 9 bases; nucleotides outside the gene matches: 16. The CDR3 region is CATSPLAGSLREQFF. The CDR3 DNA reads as TGTGCCACCTCTCCACTAGCGGGCTCTCTGCGTGAGCAGTTCTTC.

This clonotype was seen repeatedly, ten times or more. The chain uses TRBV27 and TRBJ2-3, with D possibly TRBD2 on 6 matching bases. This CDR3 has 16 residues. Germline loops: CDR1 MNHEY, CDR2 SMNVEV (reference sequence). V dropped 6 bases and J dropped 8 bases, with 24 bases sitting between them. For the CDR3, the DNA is TGTGCCAGCAGCTCGGGGACGGCAGGGAGGCTACGTACGCAGTATTTT. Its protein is CASSSGTAGRLRTQYF.

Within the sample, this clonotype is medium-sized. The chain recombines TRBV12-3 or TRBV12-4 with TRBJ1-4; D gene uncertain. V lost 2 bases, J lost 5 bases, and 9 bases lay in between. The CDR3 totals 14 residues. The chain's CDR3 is CASSLRQWNEKLFF. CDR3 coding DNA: TGTGCCAGCAGTTTACGTCAGTGGAATGAAAAACTGTTTTTT.

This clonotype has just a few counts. The CDR3 loop reads CASSDRGDTQYF. Written as DNA, the CDR3 is TGTGCCAGCAGTGACAGAGGAGATACGCAGTATTTT. V and J are TRBV6-1 and TRBJ2-3; no clear D gene. This CDR3 region has 12 residues. Trimming shortened V by 3 bases and J by 5 bases, and 6 bases separated the two germline ends. Germline CDR1 MNHNS, CDR2 SASEGT.

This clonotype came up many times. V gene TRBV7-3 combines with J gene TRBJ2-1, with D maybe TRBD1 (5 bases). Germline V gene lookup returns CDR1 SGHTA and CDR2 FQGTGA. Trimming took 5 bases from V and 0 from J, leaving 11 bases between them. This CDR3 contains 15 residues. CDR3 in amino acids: CASSPYGASYNEQFF. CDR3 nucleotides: TGTGCCAGCAGCCCGTATGGGGCCTCCTACAATGAGCAGTTCTTC.

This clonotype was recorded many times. In nucleotides, the CDR3 is TGTGCCAGCAGTTTCTCGGTGGGCCTTACCGCCACAGATACGCAGTATTTT. Protein sequence: CASSFSVGLTATDTQYF. The rearrangement links TRBV28 to TRBJ2-3; D is unclear. Germline CDR1 and CDR2: MDHEN and SYDVKM. The CDR3 has 17 amino acids. The V gene lost 3 bases and the J gene lost 2 bases, with 18 bases spanning the gap.

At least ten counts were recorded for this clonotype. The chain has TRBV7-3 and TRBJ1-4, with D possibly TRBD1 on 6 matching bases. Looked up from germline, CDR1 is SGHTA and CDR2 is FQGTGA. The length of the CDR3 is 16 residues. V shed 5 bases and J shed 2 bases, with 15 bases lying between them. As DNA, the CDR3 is TGTGCCAGCAGCATCCGACAGGCCCCTACTAATGAAAAACTGTTTTTT. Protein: CASSIRQAPTNEKLFF.

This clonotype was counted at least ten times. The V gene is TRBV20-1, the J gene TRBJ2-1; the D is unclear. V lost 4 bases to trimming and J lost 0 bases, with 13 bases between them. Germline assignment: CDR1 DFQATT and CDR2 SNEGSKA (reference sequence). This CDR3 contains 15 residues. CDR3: CSATPLTGSYNEQFF. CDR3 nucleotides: TGCAGTGCTACTCCCCTTACGGGCTCCTACAATGAGCAGTTCTTC.

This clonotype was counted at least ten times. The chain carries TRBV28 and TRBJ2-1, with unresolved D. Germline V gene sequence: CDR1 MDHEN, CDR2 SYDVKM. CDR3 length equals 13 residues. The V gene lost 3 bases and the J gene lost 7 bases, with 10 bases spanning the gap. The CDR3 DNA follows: TGTGCCAGCAGTTTGTCCTCAAAAAATGAGCAGTTCTTC. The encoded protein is CASSLSSKNEQFF.

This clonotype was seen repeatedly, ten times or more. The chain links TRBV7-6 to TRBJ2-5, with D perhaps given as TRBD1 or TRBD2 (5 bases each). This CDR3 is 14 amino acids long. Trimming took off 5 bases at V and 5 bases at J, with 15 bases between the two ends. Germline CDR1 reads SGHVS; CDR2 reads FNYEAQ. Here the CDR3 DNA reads TGTGCCAGCAGCAATACTCTGTGGGGGGAGACCCAGTACTTC. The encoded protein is CASSNTLWGETQYF.

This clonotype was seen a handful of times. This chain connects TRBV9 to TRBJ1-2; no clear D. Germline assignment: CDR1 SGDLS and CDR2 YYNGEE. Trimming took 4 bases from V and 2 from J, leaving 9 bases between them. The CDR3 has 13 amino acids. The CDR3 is CASSTRINYGYTF. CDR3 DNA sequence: TGTGCCAGCAGCACCCGTATAAACTATGGCTACACCTTC.

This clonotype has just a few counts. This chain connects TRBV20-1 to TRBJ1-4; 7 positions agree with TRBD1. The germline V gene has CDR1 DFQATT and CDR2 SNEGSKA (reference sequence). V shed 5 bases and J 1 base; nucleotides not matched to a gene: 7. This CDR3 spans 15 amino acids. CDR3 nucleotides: TGCAGTGCTCGACAGGGACATGGAACTAATGAAAAACTGTTTTTT. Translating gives CSARQGHGTNEKLFF.